Below are 27 T cell receptor beta chains sequenced from a single sample in a study of shared clonotypes between healthy human individuals. Assay used: immunoSEQ multiplex PCR; TCRdb lists only in-frame clones, some missing. The data show some 700,000 clones, around 91% seen once. Input material: memory CD8+ T cells from PBMCs. Subset noted: CD45RO+ cells pooled with CCR7-negative TemRA cells. These receptors were obtained from a young man in good health. Some clones in this sample may be carry-over from other donors' samples.

The chain carries TRBV14 and TRBJ1-1; D is unresolved. CDR3 length: 13 amino acids. Trimming removed 4 bases at V and 1 base at J, with 7 bases between. CDR1 is SGHDN and CDR2 is FVKESK in the germline V gene. The CDR3 is CASSLVRNTEAFF. CDR3 DNA: TGTGCCAGCAGCCTGGTACGGAACACTGAAGCTTTCTTT.

CDR3 coding DNA: TGTGCCAGCAGCTTAGCGACAGGGAGCTACGAGCAGTACTTC. This encodes CASSLATGSYEQYF. The rearrangement links TRBV7-6 to TRBJ2-7; 7 positions match TRBD1. This CDR3 region has 14 residues. The germline CDR1 and CDR2 sequences are SGHVS and FNYEAQ. Trimming at V came to 0 bases and at J to 3 bases, leaving 2 bases not matched to a gene. The full variable domain, completed using reference TRBV7-6 and TRBJ2-7, is GAGVSQSPRYKVTKRGQDVALRCDPISGHVSLYWYRQALGQGPEFLTYFNYEAQQDKSGLPNDRFSAERPEGSISTLTIQRTEQRDSAMYRCASSLATGSYEQYFGPGTRLTVT.

In its sample, this clone was seen once. The chain joins TRBV7-8 to TRBJ2-1; possible D gene TRBD1, 6 bases. CDR1 is SGHVS, CDR2 FQNEAQ, per germline. This CDR3 contains 14 residues. The ends were cut back, 5 bases at V and 3 bases at J, with 11 bases in the middle. CDR3 region: CASSQGQFYNEQFF. CDR3 sequence (DNA): TGTGCCAGCAGCCAAGGACAGTTCTACAATGAGCAGTTCTTC.

The rearrangement joins TRBV7-6 to TRBJ1-1; D unresolved. The germline V and J ends were trimmed by 5 bases and 5 bases, with 12 bases remaining between them. This CDR3 contains 13 residues. From germline, CDR1 is SGHVS and CDR2 FNYEAQ. CDR3 protein: CASSADPVTEAFF. CDR3 sequence (DNA): TGTGCCAGCAGCGCAGACCCGGTAACTGAAGCTTTCTTT.

This sequence joins TRBV27 and TRBJ2-1, with 8 bases aligning to TRBD1. Losses at the gene ends were 2 bases for V and 9 bases for J; bases not matched to a gene: 9. The CDR3 length is 15 residues. CDR1 and CDR2 (germline): MNHEY, SMNVEV (reference sequence). The CDR3 coding sequence is TGTGCCAGCAGTTTAGGGGCAGGGGGCTTCAGTGAGCAGTTCTTC. Its protein product is CASSLGAGGFSEQFF.

This clone came up once. This chain connects TRBV7-6 to TRBJ1-3; D is possibly TRBD1 (6 bases). The V and J ends lost 4 bases and 3 bases respectively, with 22 bases between them. The CDR3 is made up of 18 amino acids. Germline CDR1 and CDR2: SGHVS and FNYEAQ. CDR3 nucleotides: TGTGCCAGCAGCTCGCCCGAAGCAAGGGGGGCGTATGGAAACACCATATATTTT. It is translated as CASSSPEARGAYGNTIYF.

The rearrangement joins TRBV2 to TRBJ2-5; TRBD1 matches 8 bases. V was clipped by 6 bases and J by 5 bases; unmatched bases: 8. CDR1 and CDR2 (germline): SNHLY, FYNNEI. The CDR3 length is 14 residues. The CDR3 sequence is CASRGQGGEETQYF. The CDR3, as DNA: TGTGCCAGCAGAGGACAGGGTGGCGAGGAGACCCAGTACTTC.

The sample holds one count of this clone. This rearrangement joins TRBV5-1 to TRBJ2-4; possible D gene TRBD1, 5 bases. Germline V CDR1 and CDR2: SGHRS, YFSETQ. The CDR3 covers 15 residues. V was pared by 4 bases and J by 6 bases, with 17 bases between. The CDR3 region is CASSLHRQGPNIQYF. CDR3 nucleotide sequence: TGCGCCAGCAGCCTCCACAGGCAGGGCCCAAACATTCAGTACTTC.

The rearrangement joins TRBV10-3 to TRBJ2-7; D not resolved. The CDR3 length is 13 residues. Germline V gene data show CDR1 as ENHRY and CDR2 as SYGVKD. With 8 bases removed from V and 5 bases from J, the gap between germline ends came to 16 bases. CDR3 sequence reads: CAISGGMRDEQYF. The CDR3, as DNA: TGTGCCATCTCTGGTGGTATGAGAGACGAGCAGTACTTC.

The rearrangement joins TRBV28 to TRBJ2-7, with 9 bases aligning to TRBD1. This CDR3 is built from 17 residues. J gave up 2 bases and V 2 bases, and 10 bases lay outside the gene matches. Looked up from germline, CDR1 is MDHEN and CDR2 is SYDVKM. The CDR3 DNA reads TGTGCCAGCAGTTTAATCTGGACAGGGGAGAACCCCTACGAGCAGTACTTC. Translated, it gives CASSLIWTGENPYEQYF.

The rearrangement joins TRBV6-1 to TRBJ1-1; no reliable D call. CDR3 length equals 17 residues. CDR1 and CDR2 (germline): MNHNS, SASEGT. Trimming stripped 1 base from V and 3 bases from J, with 18 bases between. CDR3 loop: CASSEGLGPRWDTEAFF. CDR3 bases: TGTGCCAGCAGTGAAGGTTTGGGCCCAAGGTGGGACACTGAAGCTTTCTTT.

This chain links TRBV5-5 with TRBJ1-2, with 7 bases aligning to TRBD1. From germline, CDR1 is SGHKS and CDR2 YYEKEE (reference sequence). Germline trimming cut 3 bases from V and 7 bases from J; bases unmatched to any gene: 6. The CDR3 runs 13 residues. The CDR3 region has the DNA TGTGCCAGCAGCTCGAAGGGGGCCAGTGGCTACACCTTC. Protein sequence: CASSSKGASGYTF.

This rearrangement joins TRBV28 to TRBJ1-5; D is ambiguous. Looked up from germline, CDR1 is MDHEN and CDR2 is SYDVKM. V lost 3 bases to trimming and J lost 5 bases, with 11 bases between them. The CDR3 has 14 residues. The CDR3 spells CASSFVPYYQPQHF. CDR3 coding DNA: TGTGCCAGCAGTTTCGTGCCATATTATCAGCCCCAGCATTTT.

This rearrangement joins TRBV5-1 to TRBJ2-7; TRBD1 or TRBD2 may be the D gene (5 bases each). The CDR3 is 15 amino acids. Germline loops: CDR1 SGHRS, CDR2 YFSETQ. Trimming took 0 bases from V and 3 from J, leaving 13 bases between them. CDR3 in amino acids: CASSLAEGRGYEQYF. CDR3 sequence (DNA): TGCGCCAGCAGCTTGGCCGAGGGAAGGGGCTACGAGCAGTACTTC.

The rearrangement joins TRBV27 to TRBJ2-2; the match to TRBD1 covers 9 bases. The CDR3 is made up of 15 amino acids. Germline V CDR1 and CDR2: MNHEY, SMNVEV (reference sequence). V was clipped by 6 bases and J by 5 bases; unmatched bases: 7. This chain's CDR3 is CASSKRGTGTGELFF. In nucleotides, the CDR3 is TGTGCCAGCAGCAAACGGGGGACAGGGACCGGGGAGCTGTTTTTT.

Points on this clone: This sample includes further DNA sequences coding for the same CDR3. The chain combines TRBV28 with TRBJ2-7; D gene uncertain. The CDR3 has 11 amino acids. Germline CDR1 reads MDHEN; CDR2 reads SYDVKM. V was trimmed by 3 bases and J by 5 bases, leaving 5 bases between them. The CDR3 DNA follows: TGTGCCAGCAGTTTTAGGGACGAGCAGTACTTC. It encodes CASSFRDEQYF.

This chain connects TRBV7-8 to TRBJ2-2; D is unresolved. Germline V gives CDR1 SGHVS, CDR2 FQNEAQ. Trimming shortened V by 11 bases and J by 2 bases, and 15 bases separated the two germline ends. The CDR3 covers 14 residues. In DNA, the CDR3 is TGTGCCGATGAGGAAGCGCGAAACACCGGGGAGCTGTTTTTT. This sequence encodes CADEEARNTGELFF. The entire variable domain, with the rest obtained from reference TRBV7-8 and TRBJ2-2, is as follows: GAGVSQSPRYKVAKRGQDVALRCDPISGHVSLFWYQQALGQGPEFLTYFQNEAQLDKSGLPSDRFFAERPEGSVSTLKIQRTQQEDSAVYLCADEEARNTGELFFGEGSRLTVL.

This chain joins TRBV13 and TRBJ2-7; either TRBD1 or TRBD2 may supply D (5 bases each). This CDR3 contains 15 residues. The V end was cut by 3 bases, the J end by 5 bases, with 17 bases between. Germline V gene data show CDR1 as PRHDT and CDR2 as FYEKMQ (reference sequence). The CDR3 loop reads CASSFNRWDGHEQYF. The CDR3, as DNA: TGTGCCAGCAGCTTCAATCGGTGGGACGGTCACGAGCAGTACTTC.

This clone was seen only a few times. This sample includes further DNA sequences coding for the same CDR3. The rearrangement links TRBV2 to TRBJ2-7; the D is unclear. Deletions cut 3 bases from V and 7 bases from J, with 4 bases between. The CDR3 loop spans 10 amino acids. CDR1 SNHLY and CDR2 FYNNEI come from the germline V gene. The chain's CDR3 is CASSEGEQYF. The CDR3 DNA sequence: TGTGCCAGCAGTGAGGGAGAGCAGTACTTC.

The chain employs TRBV18 and TRBJ1-2; 7 nucleotides match TRBD1. The germline gives CDR1 KGHSH, CDR2 LQKENI. CDR3 length: 15 amino acids. V lost 3 bases and J lost 2; bases outside the gene matches: 6. The CDR3 DNA is TGTGCCAGCTCACCTCCGGACAGGCCGAACTATGGCTACACCTTC. As protein: CASSPPDRPNYGYTF.

The gene calls are TRBV19 and TRBJ1-1; possibly TRBD1 for D (5 bases). The CDR3 is 14 amino acids. Between the trimmed V and J ends, which lost 6 bases and 5 bases, there was a span of 16 bases. CDR1 LNHDA and CDR2 SQIVND come from the germline V gene (reference sequence). The CDR3, as DNA: TGTGCCAGTAGCCAGACTGTTGGGGGTACTGAAGCTTTCTTT. Its protein product is CASSQTVGGTEAFF.

The chain employs TRBV2 and TRBJ2-4; maybe TRBD2 (6 bases). CDR1 and CDR2 (germline): SNHLY, FYNNEI. This CDR3 has 17 residues. Trimming stripped 3 bases from V and 4 bases from J, with 19 bases between. CDR3 residues: CASSDREWGILKNIQYF. Written as DNA, the CDR3 is TGTGCCAGCAGTGACCGGGAGTGGGGAATTTTGAAAAACATTCAGTACTTC.

The J gene is TRBJ1-3, the V gene TRBV7-9; no definite D call. The CDR3 sequence is 16 residues long. Germline CDR1 SEHNR, CDR2 FQNEAQ (reference sequence). With 1 base removed from V and 1 base from J, the gap between germline ends came to 11 bases. The CDR3 coding sequence is TGTGCCAGCAGCTTAGATAGGTGGGGATCTGGAAACACCATATATTTT. It is translated as CASSLDRWGSGNTIYF.

V gene TRBV19 combines with J gene TRBJ1-1; D gene unclear. The CDR3 runs 15 residues. V dropped 4 bases and J dropped 0 bases, with 12 bases sitting between them. Germline assignment: CDR1 LNHDA and CDR2 SQIVND (reference sequence). This CDR3 is CASSTTADMNTEAFF. The CDR3 DNA follows: TGTGCCAGTAGTACTACAGCCGACATGAACACTGAAGCTTTCTTT.

This rearrangement joins TRBV21-1 to TRBJ1-2; TRBD1 is taken as the D call from the table, unchecked against the DNA. TRBV21-1 is a pseudogene. There are 14 residues in the CDR3. This CDR3 reads CASVRGQGARGYTF. Written as DNA, the CDR3 is TGTGCCAGCGTAAGGGGACAGGGGGCGCGGGGCTACACCTTC.

This clone was recorded only once. The chain joins TRBV4-1 to TRBJ2-5; 7 bases are shared with TRBD1. The V gene's germline CDR1 is MGHRA and CDR2 YSYEKL. The ends lost 0 bases at V and 5 bases at J; junction bases unmatched: 9. This CDR3 comprises 16 residues. The CDR3 nucleotides read TGCGCCAGCAGCCAAGACGGCAGGGGGTTTGTGGAGACCCAGTACTTC. It yields the protein CASSQDGRGFVETQYF.

The chain couples TRBV9 to TRBJ1-1, with a possible D match to TRBD1 (5 bases). Trimming removed 6 bases at V and 9 bases at J, with 18 bases between. CDR3 size: 13 residues. The V gene's germline CDR1 is SGDLS and CDR2 YYNGEE. The CDR3 here is CASTRDDEGQAFF. The DNA for the CDR3 is TGTGCCAGCACCCGGGACGACGAGGGTCAAGCTTTCTTT. The complete variable domain, with remaining parts taken from reference TRBV9 and TRBJ1-1, reads DSGVTQTPKHLITATGQRVTLRCSPRSGDLSVYWYQQSLDQGLQFLIQYYNGEERAKGNILERFSAQQFPDLHSELNLSSLELGDSALYFCASTRDDEGQAFFGQGTRLTVV.